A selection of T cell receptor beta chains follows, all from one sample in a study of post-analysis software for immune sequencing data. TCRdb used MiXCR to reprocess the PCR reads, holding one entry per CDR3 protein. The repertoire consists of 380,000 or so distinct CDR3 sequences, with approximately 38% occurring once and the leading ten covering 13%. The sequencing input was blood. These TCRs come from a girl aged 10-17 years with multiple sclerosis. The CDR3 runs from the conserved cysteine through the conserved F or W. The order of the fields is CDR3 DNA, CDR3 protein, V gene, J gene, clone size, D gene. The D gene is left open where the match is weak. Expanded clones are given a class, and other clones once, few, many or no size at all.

CDR3nt: TGTGCCAGCAGTTACGGTAGGGCAGATACGCAGTATTTT; CDR3aa: CASSYGRADTQYF; v_gene: TRBV6-2/TRBV6-3; j_gene: TRBJ2-3; abundance: .; d_gene: .
CDR3nt: TGTGCCAGCAGCCTCCATCGGACAGGTCTCTGGGATACGCAGTATTTT; CDR3aa: CASSLHRTGLWDTQYF; v_gene: TRBV12-3/TRBV12-4; j_gene: TRBJ2-3; abundance: few; d_gene: TRBD1
CDR3nt: TGTGCCAGCAGTCACTGGGGAGAGCGGGGGGGCCGCGAGCAGTTCTTC; CDR3aa: CASSHWGERGGREQFF; v_gene: TRBV7-2; j_gene: TRBJ2-1; abundance: once; d_gene: TRBD2
CDR3nt: TGCAGTGCCGGTAGGGGCGTCTACGAGCAGTACTTC; CDR3aa: CSAGRGVYEQYF; v_gene: TRBV20-1; j_gene: TRBJ2-7; abundance: .; d_gene: .
CDR3nt: TGTGCCAGCAGTCCGGCTACACTATCAACTAATGAAAAACTGTTTTTT; CDR3aa: CASSPATLSTNEKLFF; v_gene: TRBV6-5; j_gene: TRBJ1-4; abundance: few; d_gene: .
CDR3nt: TGTGCCAGCAGCTTAGTGATGGGGAGGAAAGAGACCCAGTACTTC; CDR3aa: CASSLVMGRKETQYF; v_gene: TRBV7-2; j_gene: TRBJ2-5; abundance: .; d_gene: .
CDR3nt: TGTGCCAGCAGTTACGGCCCCGGGACAGGGAAGGCTGGCTACACCTTC; CDR3aa: CASSYGPGTGKAGYTF; v_gene: TRBV6-5; j_gene: TRBJ1-2; abundance: .; d_gene: TRBD1
CDR3nt: TGCGCCAGCAGCTTAAGAACAGGTATGAACACTGAAGCTTTCTTT; CDR3aa: CASSLRTGMNTEAFF; v_gene: TRBV5-1; j_gene: TRBJ1-1; abundance: .; d_gene: .
CDR3nt: TGCAGTGCTAGGACAGCATCCTATGGCTACATCTTC; CDR3aa: CSARTASYGYIF; v_gene: TRBV20-1; j_gene: TRBJ1-2; abundance: .; d_gene: .
CDR3nt: TGTGCCAGCAGTTACTTGGACAGCCGAACCGAGCAGTACTTC; CDR3aa: CASSYLDSRTEQYF; v_gene: TRBV6-2/TRBV6-3; j_gene: TRBJ2-7; abundance: .; d_gene: .
CDR3nt: TGTGCCAGCAGTTTAGCGGGGACAGGTTTGAACACTGAAGCTTTCTTT; CDR3aa: CASSLAGTGLNTEAFF; v_gene: TRBV12-3/TRBV12-4; j_gene: TRBJ1-1; abundance: .; d_gene: TRBD1
CDR3nt: TGTGCCAGCTCCCCGACAGGGAATAACAATCAGCCCCAGCATTTT; CDR3aa: CASSPTGNNNQPQHF; v_gene: TRBV18; j_gene: TRBJ1-5; abundance: once; d_gene: TRBD1
CDR3nt: TGTGCCAGCAGTTCAGACCGGGACCTCGGAAGTATGGAGACCCAGTACTTC; CDR3aa: CASSSDRDLGSMETQYF; v_gene: TRBV6-5; j_gene: TRBJ2-5; abundance: .; d_gene: .
CDR3nt: TGCGCCAGCAGCTTCGACATGAACACCGGGGAGCTGTTTTTT; CDR3aa: CASSFDMNTGELFF; v_gene: TRBV5-1; j_gene: TRBJ2-2; abundance: .; d_gene: .
CDR3nt: TGTGCCTGGAACGAAGGCTACACTGAAGCTTTCTTT; CDR3aa: CAWNEGYTEAFF; v_gene: TRBV30; j_gene: TRBJ1-1; abundance: .; d_gene: .
CDR3nt: TGCGCCAGCAGCCCCGGGACAGGGACGTTGGAGACCCAGTACTTC; CDR3aa: CASSPGTGTLETQYF; v_gene: TRBV4-3; j_gene: TRBJ2-5; abundance: few; d_gene: TRBD1